These T cell receptor beta chains were read from a single sample in a study of blood T cell repertoires in COVID-19. Assay used: immunoSEQ multiplex PCR; TCRdb lists only in-frame clones, some missing. The sample consists of 140,000 to 150,000 clones, around 80% of them appearing once. Material: peripheral blood. Receptors were obtained from a man aged 55 to 70 with active or convalescent COVID-19. Both conserved end residues are part of each CDR3. A D gene is named only where the DNA matches it firmly. Not every row has a clone size; where given, it reads once, few, many or a size class.

TRBD1	TRBV12-3/TRBV12-4	TRBJ1-2	NA	TGTGCCAGCAGTTTACAGGGGGCCTATGGCTACACCTTC	CASSLQGAYGYTF
NA	TRBV24-1	TRBJ2-2	NA	TGTGCCACCGGGCAGGGATTGAGCACCGGGGAGCTGTTTTTT	CATGQGLSTGELFF
NA	TRBV27	TRBJ2-2	NA	TGTGCCAGCAGTCTTATGGGGGCAGCGAACACCGGGGAGCTGTTTTTT	CASSLMGAANTGELFF
TRBD1	TRBV19	TRBJ1-2	NA	TGTGCCAGTCAACGAGACAGGGTGCTCGGCTACACCTTC	CASQRDRVLGYTF
NA	TRBV7-7	TRBJ2-3	few	TGTGCCAGCAGCAGCGGGCCGAGCACAGATACGCAGTATTTT	CASSSGPSTDTQYF
NA	TRBV6-6	TRBJ1-3	NA	TGTGCCAGCAGCCGAGGACAGCATCTTTCCTCTGGAAACACCATATATTTT	CASSRGQHLSSGNTIYF
NA	TRBV3-1/TRBV3-2	TRBJ2-1	NA	TGTGCCAGCAGCCCATCCGGGACTGGCTACAATGAGCAGTTCTTC	CASSPSGTGYNEQFF
TRBD1	TRBV4-2	TRBJ2-7	few	TGTGCCAGCAGCCAAACGGGACAGGGAGGCTACGAGCAGTACTTC	CASSQTGQGGYEQYF
TRBD2	TRBV18	TRBJ2-5	NA	TGTGCCAGCTCGCGGGGTAGCGGGCTTTTCCAAGAGACCCAGTACTTC	CASSRGSGLFQETQYF
TRBD1	TRBV28	TRBJ1-2	NA	TGTGCCAGCAGTTTAGGACAGGGACATGGCTACACCTTC	CASSLGQGHGYTF
NA	TRBV12-3/TRBV12-4	TRBJ2-5	once	TGTGCCAGCCAAACGGGTCTCCAAGAGACCCAGTACTTC	CASQTGLQETQYF
TRBD1	TRBV19	TRBJ2-2	NA	TGTGCCAGTAGTAGCGCCAACAGGGGCACCGGGGAGCTGTTTTTT	CASSSANRGTGELFF
NA	TRBV4-2	TRBJ2-1	NA	TGTGCCAGCAGCCAAGTCAGACTAGGAGTTGACAATGAGCAGTTCTTC	CASSQVRLGVDNEQFF
TRBD1	TRBV9	TRBJ1-2	NA	TGTGCCAGCAGCGTAACTCAAGGACAGGGGGCCGATGGCTACACCTTC	CASSVTQGQGADGYTF
TRBD2	TRBV19	TRBJ2-2	NA	TGTGCCAGTAACCGCGCGGGAGCCACCGGGGAGCTGTTTTTT	CASNRAGATGELFF
TRBD2	TRBV18	TRBJ2-7	NA	TGTGCCAGCTCACCTCCGACTAGCGGGAGTTGGGAGCAGTACTTC	CASSPPTSGSWEQYF
NA	TRBV4-1	TRBJ1-1	NA	TGCGCCAGCAGCCAAGTTGGCAGGGTGGGGACTGAAGCTTTCTTT	CASSQVGRVGTEAFF
TRBD1	TRBV6-2/TRBV6-3	TRBJ2-1	NA	TGTGCCAGCAGTTACTCCGACAGGGCGAATGAGCAGTTCTTC	CASSYSDRANEQFF
NA	TRBV20-1	TRBJ2-5	NA	TGCAGTGCTAGTTGGGAGGCCGGCGCTTCTGAGACCCAGTACTTC	CSASWEAGASETQYF
TRBD2	TRBV6-4	TRBJ2-7	once	TGTGCCAGCAGTGACTCGAGCCGGGAGGGCGGTCCCTACGAGCAGTACTTC	CASSDSSREGGPYEQYF
NA	TRBV28	TRBJ1-4	NA	TGTGCCAGCGAGCCCCTGCGGGGGGCGGTAGAAAAACTGTTTTTT	CASEPLRGAVEKLFF
TRBD1	TRBV28	TRBJ1-1	NA	TGTGCCAGCAGTCTCTACACAGGGGGGACTGAAGCTTTCTTT	CASSLYTGGTEAFF
NA	TRBV7-9	TRBJ1-3	NA	TGTGCCAGCAGCTTAGTCAGGGCTGGAAACACCATATATTTT	CASSLVRAGNTIYF
NA	TRBV6-5	TRBJ1-1	NA	TGTGCCAGCAGCCTCAGGGATTTGGGCACTGAAGCTTTCTTT	CASSLRDLGTEAFF
NA	TRBV7-2	TRBJ2-7	NA	TGTGCCAGCACCTTAAGAGGCCTTTACGAGCAGTACTTC	CASTLRGLYEQYF
NA	TRBV4-1	TRBJ1-2	NA	TGCGCCAGCAGCCACCCCAAAAGCGAATATGGCTACACCTTC	CASSHPKSEYGYTF
TRBD1	TRBV6-5	TRBJ1-1	NA	TGTGCCAGCACCGCATATCAGGGGGGGAACACTGAAGCTTTCTTT	CASTAYQGGNTEAFF
TRBD1	TRBV10-1	TRBJ2-3	NA	TGCGCCAGCAGCCTCTGCAAGGGACAGGGGGCGGAAGATACGCAGTATTTT	CASSLCKGQGAEDTQYF
TRBD1	TRBV6-6	TRBJ1-5	NA	TGTGCCAGCAGTCACCGGGACAGGGGATTCGGTCAGCCCCAGCATTTT	CASSHRDRGFGQPQHF
TRBD2	TRBV24-1	TRBJ2-5	NA	TGTGCCACCAGTACAGGGACGCGGGAGGACCCGCGGAAGACCCAGTACTTC	CATSTGTREDPRKTQYF
NA	TRBV4-3	TRBJ2-1	NA	TGCGCCAGCAGCCAGGACTTACAGGGCTTGGAGTTCTTC	CASSQDLQGLEFF
NA	TRBV27	TRBJ2-7	NA	TGTGCCAGCAGGTTATCGGCGGACAGCCCGCGCGACGAGCAGTACTTC	CASRLSADSPRDEQYF
NA	TRBV28	TRBJ2-3	NA	TGTGCCAGCCTGTTGGGGGCGGACACAGATACGCAGTATTTT	CASLLGADTDTQYF
NA	TRBV6-7	TRBJ2-7	many	TGTGCCAGCAGCACCGACAGGTCCTACGAGCAGTACTTC	CASSTDRSYEQYF
TRBD1	TRBV6-6	TRBJ1-4	NA	TGTGCCAGCAGTCCCCGGACAGGGGAGGTAATGGATGAAAAACTGTTTTTT	CASSPRTGEVMDEKLFF
NA	TRBV7-2	TRBJ1-2	NA	TGTGCCAGCAGCTTAGCGCACTCGGGCTATGGCTACACCTTC	CASSLAHSGYGYTF